The following is a TCR beta chain sequence with its context. The antigen remains unidentified. The data are from a study of lymphopenia after photon versus proton radiotherapy. General study points: Relative stability marked proton patients; photon patients lost diversity and naive cells.

The CDR3 totals 14 residues. CDR1 SGHVS and CDR2 FQNEAQ come from the germline V gene. V was clipped by 1 base and J by 2 bases, with 9 bases between them. Libraries were prepared by immunoSEQ multiplex PCR; TCRdb keeps only in-frame clonotypes and omits some of them. In the table there are fewer than 9,500 clones, approximately 80% of which are singletons. The genes are TRBV7-8 and TRBJ2-7; the D is unclear. The origin of this receptor is a man between 25 and 39 years old with gastric cancer. The specimen comprised peripheral blood, sampled from a patient treated with photon-based radiotherapy. The DNA for the CDR3 is TGTGCCAGCAGCTTAGTTGAGGCCACCTACGAGCAGTACTTC. Amino acids: CASSLVEATYEQYF.